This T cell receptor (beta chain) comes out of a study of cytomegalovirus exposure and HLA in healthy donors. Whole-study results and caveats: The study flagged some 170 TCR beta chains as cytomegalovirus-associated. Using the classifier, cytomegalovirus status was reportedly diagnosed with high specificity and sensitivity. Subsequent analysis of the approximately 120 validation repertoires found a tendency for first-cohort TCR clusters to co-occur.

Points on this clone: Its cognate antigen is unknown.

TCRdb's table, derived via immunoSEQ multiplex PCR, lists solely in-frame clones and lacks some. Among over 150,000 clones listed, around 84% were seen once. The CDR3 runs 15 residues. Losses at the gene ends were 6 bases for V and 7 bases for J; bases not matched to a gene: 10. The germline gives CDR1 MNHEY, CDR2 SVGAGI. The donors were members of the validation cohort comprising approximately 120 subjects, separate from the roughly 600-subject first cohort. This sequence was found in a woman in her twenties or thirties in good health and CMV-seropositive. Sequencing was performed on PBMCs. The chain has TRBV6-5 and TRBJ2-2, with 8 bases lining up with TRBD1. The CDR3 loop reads CASRPTGEGNGELFF. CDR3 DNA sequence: TGTGCCAGCAGGCCGACAGGGGAAGGGAACGGGGAGCTGTTTTTT.